This entry lists 29 T cell receptor beta chains sequenced from one sample in a study of T cells in Graves' hyperthyroidism and ophthalmopathy. Authors of the study amplified TCR beta CDR3 regions from RNA transcripts. Carried out on the TCR CDR3, a first-round RT-PCR used the HTBI primer set. A single record per CDR3 protein comes from TCRdb applying MiXCR to the multiplex PCR reads. Of 300,000 to 450,000 distinct CDR3 sequences in the sample, 15% to 19% were seen once. Sequences were obtained from blood. These receptors all come from a woman aged 18-29 years with Graves' hyperthyroidism that later progressed to Graves' ophthalmopathy.

This clonotype was observed a handful of times. A much more abundant neighbour one base away suggests this may be a read error. This sequence joins TRBV11-2 and TRBJ1-6; D unclear. The CDR3 is made up of 16 amino acids. The germline CDR1 and CDR2 sequences are SGHAT and FQNNGV. The CDR3 loop is CASSLAATAYNPPLHF. The CDR3 nucleotides are TGTGCCAGCAGCTTAGCCGCGACGGCCTATAATCCACCCCTCCACTTT.

The chain links TRBV29-1 to TRBJ2-5; the D is unclear. Germline V lookup: CDR1 SQVTM, CDR2 ANQGSEA. Between the trimmed V and J ends, which lost 0 bases and 3 bases, there was a span of 8 bases. The CDR3 length is 13 residues. The CDR3 loop reads CSVEDTAKETQYF. Written as DNA, the CDR3 is TGCAGCGTTGAAGATACCGCTAAAGAGACCCAGTACTTC.

This clonotype was detected ten times or more. This chain connects TRBV5-1 to TRBJ2-1; 15 bases are shared with TRBD2. Per the germline V gene, CDR1 is SGHRS and CDR2 is YFSETQ. The CDR3 extends over 17 amino acids. V shed 3 bases, J shed 9 bases, and the junction held 10 bases outside the gene matches. CDR3 in amino acids: CASSSGRTSGRAGEQFF. The CDR3 coding sequence is TGCGCCAGCAGCTCGGGGAGGACTAGCGGGAGGGCCGGTGAGCAGTTCTTC.

This clonotype was seen at least ten times. The rearrangement uses TRBV6-1 and TRBJ2-2; 14 bases are shared with TRBD2. The V gene end was trimmed by 8 bases and the J gene end by 5 bases; junction bases not matched to a gene: 7. The CDR3 covers 16 residues. The germline V gene encodes CDR1 MNHNS and CDR2 SASEGT. CDR3 loop: CASFGLAGGGTGELFF. As DNA, the CDR3 is TGTGCCAGCTTCGGACTAGCGGGAGGAGGTACCGGGGAGCTGTTTTTT.

The chain employs TRBV20-1 and TRBJ2-5; 9 nucleotides line up with TRBD2. Germline V gives CDR1 DFQATT, CDR2 SNEGSKA (reference sequence). This CDR3 spans 12 amino acids. Losses at the gene ends were 3 bases for V and 5 bases for J; bases not matched to a gene: 1. In DNA, the CDR3 is TGCAGTGCTAGCGCGGGGGGGGAGACCCAGTACTTC. This encodes CSASAGGETQYF.

This clonotype was counted at least ten times. The chain has TRBV28 and TRBJ2-7, with TRBD1 matching 7 bases. V dropped 6 bases and J dropped 3; count of bases not matched to a gene: 5. The CDR3 length is 13 residues. Germline loops: CDR1 MDHEN, CDR2 SYDVKM. The CDR3, as DNA: TGTGCCAGCAGCCCCCGGGACAGCTACGAGCAGTACTTC. Its translation is CASSPRDSYEQYF.

This clonotype was counted a single time. The chain carries TRBV24-1 and TRBJ2-5; TRBD1 aligns across 8 bases. CDR1 is KGHDR, CDR2 SFDVKD, per germline. V was pared by 4 bases and J by 5 bases, with 8 bases of the junction left unmatched. The CDR3 covers 15 residues. The DNA for the CDR3 is TGTGCCACCAGTGACATAGGACAGGGCCTGGAGACCCAGTACTTC. Encoded protein: CATSDIGQGLETQYF.

This clonotype has more than one count but fewer than ten. The chain recombines TRBV10-3 with TRBJ2-7; 8 nucleotides agree with TRBD2. Looked up from germline, CDR1 is ENHRY and CDR2 is SYGVKD. The length of the CDR3 is 17 residues. With 0 bases clipped from V and 3 bases from J, the junction kept 10 bases outside the gene matches. The CDR3 reads CAISESVVKREHYEQYF. The DNA for the CDR3 is TGTGCCATCAGTGAGTCGGTGGTTAAGCGGGAGCACTACGAGCAGTACTTC.

This clonotype was seen repeatedly, ten times or more. This chain links TRBV20-1 with TRBJ2-1; TRBD1 aligns across 7 bases. The CDR3 spans 11 residues. Looked up from germline, CDR1 is DFQATT and CDR2 is SNEGSKA (reference sequence). The CDR3 DNA reads as TGCCTAGGACAGGCGTACAATGAGCAGTTCTTC. Translated: CLGQAYNEQFF.

This clonotype was observed many times. The chain has TRBV2 and TRBJ2-7; 8 bases align to TRBD1. Germline assignment: CDR1 SNHLY and CDR2 FYNNEI. V lost 6 bases and J lost 0; bases outside the gene matches: 4. The CDR3 loop spans 14 amino acids. The CDR3 loop is CASSVQGASYEQYF. As DNA, the CDR3 is TGTGCCAGCAGCGTGCAGGGGGCCTCCTACGAGCAGTACTTC. Full variable domain (remainder filled in from reference TRBV2 and TRBJ2-7): EPEVTQTPSHQVTQMGQEVILRCVPISNHLYFYWYRQILGQKVEFLVSFYNNEISEKSEIFDDQFSVERPDGSNFTLKIRSTKLEDSAMYFCASSVQGASYEQYFGPGTRLTVT.

The chain recombines TRBV9 with TRBJ2-2; D gene unclear. V was cut by 1 base and J by 4 bases, with 8 bases left in between. CDR1 and CDR2 from the germline V gene are SGDLS and YYNGEE. CDR3 size: 14 residues. The CDR3 sequence: CASSVNSVTGELFF. The CDR3 DNA sequence: TGTGCCAGCAGCGTAAACAGCGTCACCGGGGAGCTGTTTTTT.

This clonotype was recorded at least ten times. The rearrangement joins TRBV6-6 to TRBJ2-1, with 9 bases matching TRBD1. After removal of 0 bases from V and 13 bases from J, the junction contained 4 bases not matched to a gene. The CDR3 totals 13 residues. Germline V lookup: CDR1 MNHNY, CDR2 SVGAGI (reference sequence). The CDR3 reads CASSYSLGQGQFF. Here the CDR3 DNA reads TGTGCCAGCAGTTACTCGCTGGGACAGGGCCAGTTCTTC.

A remark on this clonotype: A single base separates this from a much larger clone, so it may be a read error. The CDR3 carries no conserved terminal phenylalanine or tryptophan, so it likely arises from a read error. This sequence joins TRBV28 and TRBJ1-5; D ambiguous. The CDR3 is made up of 15 amino acids. V dropped 7 bases and J dropped 2 bases, with 15 bases sitting between them. Per germline, CDR1 MDHEN and CDR2 SYDVKM. The DNA for the CDR3 is TGTGCCAGCATGGCGGGGAACGAAGGCAATCAGCCCCAGCATCTT. Its translation: CASMAGNEGNQPQHL.

This clonotype was picked up a small number of times. The chain recombines TRBV7-6 with TRBJ2-5, with D unresolved. V was clipped by 2 bases and J by 5 bases, with 15 bases between them. The CDR3 length is 15 residues. CDR1 and CDR2 from the germline V gene are SGHVS and FNYEAQ. CDR3 residues: CASSLMGTELETQYF. The CDR3 DNA follows: TGTGCCAGCAGCTTAATGGGAACGGAATTGGAGACCCAGTACTTC.

This clonotype was seen many times. The chain carries TRBV20-1 and TRBJ2-1, with TRBD2 matching 7 bases. This CDR3 is 14 amino acids long. In germline, CDR1 is DFQATT, CDR2 SNEGSKA (reference sequence). Unmatched junction bases numbered 7, after V lost 1 base and J lost 7 bases. CDR3 sequence: CSARGYGRSNEQFF. Written as DNA, the CDR3 is TGCAGTGCTAGAGGGTACGGGAGGAGTAATGAGCAGTTCTTC.

This clonotype was detected many times. The chain recombines TRBV20-1 with TRBJ1-1; D remains ambiguous. V lost 6 bases and J 1 base, leaving 15 bases between the germline ends. The germline CDR1 and CDR2 sequences are DFQATT and SNEGSKA (reference sequence). CDR3 length: 14 amino acids. In DNA, the CDR3 is TGCAGTGCCCGCCACGCCGCAGCGAACACTGAAGCTTTCTTT. It is translated as CSARHAAANTEAFF.

This clonotype was found many times. The gene calls are TRBV27 and TRBJ1-5; a possible D gene is TRBD1 (6 bases). Trimming left V 3 bases short and J 4 bases short, with 16 bases between. The CDR3 covers 16 residues. In germline, CDR1 is MNHEY, CDR2 SMNVEV (reference sequence). CDR3 residues: CASSFSGQRPNQPQHF. The CDR3 nucleotides read TGTGCCAGCAGTTTTTCCGGACAGAGACCGAATCAGCCCCAGCATTTT.

This clonotype was seen once. The chain joins TRBV20-1 to TRBJ1-1; no firm D call. V lost 0 bases, J lost 6 bases, and 11 bases lay in between. CDR3 length: 13 amino acids. Germline V gene data show CDR1 as DFQATT and CDR2 as SNEGSKA (reference sequence). CDR3 sequence (DNA): TGCAGTGCTAGAGATTGGAAGGTCGCTGAAGCTTTCTTT. Translating it yields CSARDWKVAEAFF.

This clonotype has only a few counts. This chain joins TRBV5-8 and TRBJ2-7, with D perhaps TRBD1 or TRBD2 (5 bases each). V was shortened by 4 bases and J by 0 bases, with 14 bases between the two germline ends. Germline CDR1 reads SGHTS; CDR2 reads YDEGEE. This CDR3 region has 15 residues. As DNA, the CDR3 is TGTGCCAGCAGCCGCCGGGACGGTGGCTCCTACGAGCAGTACTTC. Its translation: CASSRRDGGSYEQYF.

This clonotype was seen many times. J is TRBJ2-1 and V is TRBV7-9; no clear D. In germline, CDR1 is SEHNR, CDR2 FQNEAQ (reference sequence). Trimming removed 1 base from V and 5 bases from J, with 3 bases in between. This CDR3 spans 12 amino acids. The CDR3 region is CASSLGNNEQFF. CDR3 sequence (DNA): TGTGCCAGCAGCTTAGGGAACAATGAGCAGTTCTTC.

This clonotype was seen many times. The chain has TRBV20-1 and TRBJ1-4; 7 bases align to TRBD1. V shed 0 bases, J shed 0 bases, and the junction held 13 bases outside the gene matches. The CDR3 is made up of 19 amino acids. The germline V gene has CDR1 DFQATT and CDR2 SNEGSKA (reference sequence). This CDR3 is CSAREGTVGSTATNEKLFF. For the CDR3, the DNA is TGCAGTGCTAGAGAGGGGACAGTGGGAAGTACGGCAACTAATGAAAAACTGTTTTTT.

Notes on this clonotype: Just one base apart from a much larger clone, this may be a read error. J is TRBJ2-3 and V is TRBV7-9, with a possible D match to TRBD2 (6 bases). The germline V gene has CDR1 SEHNR and CDR2 FQNEAQ (reference sequence). The CDR3 extends over 15 amino acids. V lost 3 bases, J lost 10 bases, and 20 bases lay in between. The CDR3 nucleotides are TGTGCCAGCAGCTTCCAGGGTGCGGGGAAAGGGGCGCAGTATTTT. Protein product: CASSFQGAGKGAQYF.

This clonotype was recorded many times. The gene calls are TRBV5-4 and TRBJ2-1, with D uncertain. Germline values: CDR1 SGHNT, CDR2 YYREEE (reference sequence). The CDR3 is made up of 12 amino acids. The ends were cut back, 3 bases at V and 4 bases at J, with 5 bases in the middle. CDR3 coding DNA: TGTGCCAGCAGCTCTGGATACAATGAGCAGTTCTTC. Its protein is CASSSGYNEQFF.

The table lists this clonotype with many counts. The V and J genes are TRBV2 and TRBJ1-6, with TRBD1 matching over 7 bases. Trimming removed 0 bases from V and 8 bases from J; junction bases left unmatched: 7. From germline, CDR1 is SNHLY and CDR2 FYNNEI. This CDR3 is built from 16 residues. The CDR3 here is CASSEAMTGPDSPLHF. The CDR3 DNA follows: TGTGCCAGCAGTGAAGCAATGACAGGGCCCGATTCACCCCTCCACTTT.

This clonotype has ten or more counts. V is TRBV10-3 and J is TRBJ2-7; D may correspond to TRBD1 or TRBD2 (5 bases each). Germline values: CDR1 ENHRY, CDR2 SYGVKD. V lost 11 bases and J lost 6, with 23 bases in between. This CDR3 region has 14 residues. CDR3 protein: CAPTYGDPTREQYF. The CDR3 DNA follows: TGTGCCCCCACGTATGGGGACCCCACACGCGAGCAGTACTTC.

The V gene is TRBV5-6, the J gene TRBJ2-5; tentatively, D is TRBD2 (5 bases). The CDR3 contains 15 residues. CDR1 and CDR2 from the germline V gene are SGHDT and YYEEEE. Trimming took off 7 bases at V and 2 bases at J, with 18 bases between the two ends. This CDR3 is CASLSLSSGQETQYF. Here the CDR3 DNA reads TGTGCCAGCCTGAGCCTGTCTTCGGGGCAAGAGACCCAGTACTTC.

This chain connects TRBV20-1 to TRBJ2-5; 8 nucleotides match TRBD2. V shed 5 bases and J 2 bases; nucleotides not matched to a gene: 7. CDR3 length: 14 residues. CDR1 is DFQATT, CDR2 SNEGSKA, per germline (reference sequence). CDR3 DNA: TGCAGTGCTGGAGGAGCGGGAGTACAAGAGACCCAGTACTTC. It encodes CSAGGAGVQETQYF.

The chain links TRBV4-1 to TRBJ1-1; D may be TRBD1 (5 bases). Germline V CDR1 and CDR2: MGHRA, YSYEKL. V was clipped by 1 base and J by 5 bases, with 14 bases between them. The CDR3 has 15 amino acids. Here the CDR3 reads CASSQAPQGGTEAFF. The CDR3, as DNA: TGCGCCAGCAGCCAAGCCCCGCAGGGAGGGACTGAAGCTTTCTTT.

The rearrangement joins TRBV5-5 to TRBJ2-1, with 7 bases fitting TRBD2. This CDR3 comprises 18 residues. J gave up 8 bases and V 3 bases, and 20 bases lay outside the gene matches. Germline loops: CDR1 SGHKS, CDR2 YYEKEE (reference sequence). The CDR3 DNA follows: TGTGCCAGCAGCTCACTCGGAGGGAGCGGGACTTCCTTCGATGAGCAGTTCTTC. It codes for CASSSLGGSGTSFDEQFF.